This TCR beta chain was recovered during a study of shared clonotypes between healthy human individuals. Study-level background: Contributing individuals were two females and three males aged 18 to 49. Each donor had three CD4 naive, three CD4 memory, two CD8 naive and one CD8 memory plate.

Original processing methods: Without quality scores, immunoSEQ junctional reads could not be filtered like full-length reads. Clones were sequenced by immunoSEQ multiplex PCR, and TCRdb holds only the in-frame ones, with some missing. V and J calls and clone size follow that table, whereas D and trimming were derived from the DNA. The sample includes roughly 2,500,000 clones, under 95% of them seen just once. A word on this clone: What it recognizes is unknown.

Trimming took 1 base from V and 6 from J, leaving 8 bases between them. The CDR3 totals 12 residues. Looked up from germline, CDR1 is SGHRS and CDR2 is YFSETQ. Study-wide results and limits: Estimated clonotype richness was generally higher in naive than memory subsets.

J is TRBJ2-7 and V is TRBV5-1; no firm D call. This receptor was identified in a young man in good health. Some clones in this sample may be carry-over from other donors' samples. The source material was naive CD4+ T cells from PBMCs. Sample subset: CD45RA+ positively selected. This chain's CDR3 is CASSLTYAEQYF. The CDR3 DNA is TGCGCCAGCAGCTTGACTTATGCCGAGCAGTACTTC.